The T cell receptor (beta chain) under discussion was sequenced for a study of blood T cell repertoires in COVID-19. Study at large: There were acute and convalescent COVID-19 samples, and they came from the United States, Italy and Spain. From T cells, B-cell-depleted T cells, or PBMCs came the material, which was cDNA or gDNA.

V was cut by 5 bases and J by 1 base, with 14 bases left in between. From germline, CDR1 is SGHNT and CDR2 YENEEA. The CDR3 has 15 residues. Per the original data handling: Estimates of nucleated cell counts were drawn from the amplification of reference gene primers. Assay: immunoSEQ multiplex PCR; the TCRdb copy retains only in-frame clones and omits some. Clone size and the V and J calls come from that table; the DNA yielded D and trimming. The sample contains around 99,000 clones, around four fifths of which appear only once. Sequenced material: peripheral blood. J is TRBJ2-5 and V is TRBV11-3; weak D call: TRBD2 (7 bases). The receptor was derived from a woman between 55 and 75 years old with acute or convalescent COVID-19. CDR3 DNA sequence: TGTGCCAGCAGCCTAGGGGGGACTACCCAAGAGACCCAGTACTTC. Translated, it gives CASSLGGTTQETQYF.